This is a list of T cell receptor beta chains from one sample in a study of T-cell reconstitution after alpha-beta-depleted transplantation in children. TCRdb itself ran the PCR reads through MiXCR, one entry per CDR3 protein. The sample includes roughly 190,000 distinct CDR3 sequences, roughly 15% of them seen just once. The sample consisted of PBMCs from the stem cell graft donor, taken from the stem cell graft. These receptor sequences come from a human donor who donated a stem cell graft to a child with acute lymphoblastic leukemia. Both conserved end residues are part of each CDR3. A D gene is named only where the DNA matches it firmly. Size values are once, few and many counts, or a class for expanded clones, and some rows have none.

size	D	V	J	DNA	CDR3
few	TRBD1	TRBV25-1	TRBJ2-1	TGTGCCAGTGGGGACAGGGAGGGTGATGAGCAGTTCTTC	CASGDREGDEQFF
many	TRBD1	TRBV29-1	TRBJ2-1	TGCAGCGTCGATACCGGGACAGGGGGGGATGAGCAGTTCTTC	CSVDTGTGGDEQFF
many	-	TRBV25-1	TRBJ2-1	TGTGCCAGCAGTGAAGTTGCTAGCGAGACTTACAATGAGCAGTTCTTC	CASSEVASETYNEQFF
many	TRBD2	TRBV11-2	TRBJ2-7	TGTGCCAGCAGCTTAGGGAGAGCGGGAGGCGAGCAGTACTTC	CASSLGRAGGEQYF
many	-	TRBV5-1	TRBJ2-1	TGCGCCAGCAGCCAAGACAATGAGCAGTTCTTC	CASSQDNEQFF
many	-	TRBV5-1	TRBJ2-7	TGCGCCAGCAGCTTGGAGGGGCCCCACGAGCAGTACTTC	CASSLEGPHEQYF
many	TRBD2	TRBV2	TRBJ2-1	TGTGCCAGCAGGGTACTAGCGGGAGCTCCTACAATCCCCCAGTTCTTC	CASRVLAGAPTIPQFF
many	TRBD2	TRBV2	TRBJ2-1	TGTGCCAGCAACAGAGCGGCGGGGATGCATAGCGGGAATGAGCAGTTCTTC	CASNRAAGMHSGNEQFF
many	-	TRBV10-3	TRBJ1-5	TGTGCCATCAGTGAGCACGGGGGCAATCAGCCCCAGCATTTT	CAISEHGGNQPQHF
many	-	TRBV11-3	TRBJ2-1	TGTGCCAGCAGCTTAGGGGCGATTAAGGACAATGAGCAGTTCTTC	CASSLGAIKDNEQFF
-	-	TRBV29-1	TRBJ1-5	TGCAGCGTTGCCCGAACGAATCAGCCCCAGCATTTT	CSVARTNQPQHF
few	-	TRBV29-1	TRBJ1-1	TGCAGCGTTGAAAGGGGGAGGAGCACTGAAGCTTTCTTT	CSVERGRSTEAFF
many	-	TRBV20-1	TRBJ2-2	TGCAGCCCCACGACCGGGGAGCTGTTTTTT	CSPTTGELFF
many	-	TRBV20-1	TRBJ1-5	TGCAGTGCTCGGGAGGCTTATAGCAATCAGCCCCAGCATTTT	CSAREAYSNQPQHF
many	-	TRBV28	TRBJ2-1	TGTGCCAGCAGTTTAGGTCAGGACTACAATGAGCAGTTCTTC	CASSLGQDYNEQFF
many	TRBD2	TRBV12-3/TRBV12-4	TRBJ2-7	TGTGCCAGCAGTTTAGCGCGACTAGCGGGAGTTCCCTACGAGCAGTACTTC	CASSLARLAGVPYEQYF
many	-	TRBV5-5	TRBJ2-5	TGTGCCAGCAGCTTAAACCCCTCACGGGAGACCCAGTACTTC	CASSLNPSRETQYF
many	-	TRBV29-1	TRBJ2-2	TGCAGCGTTGTGGCAGGGGGGGACGGGGAGCTGTTTTTT	CSVVAGGDGELFF
-	-	TRBV12-3/TRBV12-4	TRBJ2-7	TGTGCCAGCACTGTATCCTCCTACGAGCAGTACTTC	CASTVSSYEQYF
-	TRBD1	TRBV20-1	TRBJ2-1	TGCAGTGCCCCCGGGACAGGTTATACCTACAATGAGCAGTTCTTC	CSAPGTGYTYNEQFF
many	-	TRBV20-1	TRBJ2-3	TGCAGTGCCCAAACGACGGGGACGCAGTATTTT	CSAQTTGTQYF
many	TRBD2	TRBV29-1	TRBJ2-7	TGCAGCGTCCTGGCGGGAGTCGAGCAGTACTTC	CSVLAGVEQYF
-	-	TRBV7-9	TRBJ2-7	TGTGCCAGCAGCTCAGCCGAATGGGACACAGCCTACGAGCAGTACTTC	CASSSAEWDTAYEQYF
many	-	TRBV24-1	TRBJ2-1	TGTGCCACCAGTCCTTGGGAGGATCACAATGAGCAGTTCTTC	CATSPWEDHNEQFF
few	TRBD2	TRBV20-1	TRBJ2-2	TGCAGTGCTAGAGAACCGGGGCAGGGACTAGCGGGAGTAGGAGGGGAGCTGTTTTTT	CSAREPGQGLAGVGGELFF
many	TRBD2	TRBV20-1	TRBJ2-1	TGCAGTGCTCCCGATAGTGCGGGAGAGTCAAATGAGCAGTTCTTC	CSAPDSAGESNEQFF
many	TRBD1	TRBV12-3/TRBV12-4	TRBJ1-5	TGTGCCAGCAGACCCCAGGGACAGGGGCGGCAGCCCCAGCATTTT	CASRPQGQGRQPQHF
many	TRBD1	TRBV6-1	TRBJ2-5	TGTGCCAGCAGTCCAACAGGGGTTTGGGAAGAGACCCAGTACTTC	CASSPTGVWEETQYF
few	TRBD2	TRBV19	TRBJ2-7	TGTGCCAGTAGCCTAGGCGGGAGTTTAGCCGAGCAGTACTTC	CASSLGGSLAEQYF
few	-	TRBV6-5	TRBJ1-2	TGTGCCAGCAGTTACGGCCAACCCAGAGCTAACTATGGCTACACCTTC	CASSYGQPRANYGYTF
few	TRBD1	TRBV20-1	TRBJ1-1	TGCAGTGCCCAGACAGGGGGCCCCCACCGTAACACTGAAGCTTTCTTT	CSAQTGGPHRNTEAFF
many	TRBD2	TRBV15	TRBJ2-1	TGTGCCACCAGCAGTAGAGCGGGAGCGGGTCACAATGAGCAGTTCTTC	CATSSRAGAGHNEQFF
many	TRBD1	TRBV7-9	TRBJ1-2	TGTGCCAGCAGCCCAACAGGGGCCTCTGGCTACACCTTC	CASSPTGASGYTF
many	-	TRBV5-6	TRBJ2-7	TGTGCCAGCAGCTTAAGGGACCCCCAGTCCTACGAGCAGTACTTC	CASSLRDPQSYEQYF
many	TRBD2	TRBV20-1	TRBJ2-1	TGCAGTGCTAGAGATAATACGGCTAGCGGGGGATTATACAATGAGCAGTTCTTC	CSARDNTASGGLYNEQFF
many	TRBD1	TRBV27	TRBJ1-1	TGTGCCAGCAGTGTCGGGACAGGGGGCACTGAAGCTTTCTTT	CASSVGTGGTEAFF